Each of the 15 T cell receptor beta chains below was sequenced from the same sample in a study of somatic mutations in cytotoxic T cells in rheumatoid arthritis. Assay: immunoSEQ multiplex PCR; the TCRdb copy retains only in-frame clones and omits some. Counted here are under 20,000 clones, over 65% occurring once; the ten biggest clones make up about 5%. Sequencing was carried out using CD8+ T cells sorted from blood. The receptors shown here come from an adult with rheumatoid arthritis.

The chain has TRBV27 and TRBJ1-2, with D possibly being TRBD1 (5 bases). V lost 6 bases and J lost 4, with 15 bases in between. Per the germline V gene, CDR1 is MNHEY and CDR2 is SMNVEV (reference sequence). There are 14 residues in the CDR3. Here the CDR3 reads CASSDTGPLYGYTF. The CDR3 bases are TGTGCCAGCAGCGATACAGGACCACTCTATGGCTACACCTTC.

The chain joins TRBV19 to TRBJ2-5, with 8 bases lining up with TRBD1. Germline CDR1 and CDR2: LNHDA and SQIVND (reference sequence). V lost 5 bases to trimming and J lost 2 bases; unmatched junction nucleotides: 13. This CDR3 is 17 amino acids long. For the CDR3, the DNA is TGTGCCAGTAGTGCCCTTGCCCGGGACAGGAGTCAAGAGACCCAGTACTTC. It yields the protein CASSALARDRSQETQYF.

The rearrangement joins TRBV10-2 to TRBJ2-7; D gene ambiguous. V gave up 3 bases and J gave up 5 bases, with 8 bases separating them. Germline V CDR1 and CDR2: WSHSY, SAAADI. The length of the CDR3 is 12 residues. For the CDR3, the DNA is TGCGCCAGCAGTGATGGCTTACACGAGCAGTACTTC. Amino acids: CASSDGLHEQYF.

The rearrangement uses TRBV4-1 and TRBJ2-7; TRBD1 might be the D (6 bases). Between the trimmed V and J ends, which lost 4 bases and 0 bases, there was a span of 13 bases. CDR3 length equals 15 residues. From germline, CDR1 is MGHRA and CDR2 YSYEKL. As DNA, the CDR3 is TGCGCCAGCAGCCCCCAAGGGGGAAGCTCCTACGAGCAGTACTTC. Translation gives CASSPQGGSSYEQYF.

This rearrangement joins TRBV2 to TRBJ1-1; D is possibly TRBD1 (5 bases). In germline, CDR1 is SNHLY, CDR2 FYNNEI. The CDR3 runs to 15 residues. The ends were cut back, 0 bases at V and 7 bases at J, with 15 bases in the middle. The CDR3 bases are TGTGCCAGCAGTGAAGCCCGGGTCAGGGCGGGTGAAGCTTTCTTT. Residues: CASSEARVRAGEAFF.

Only a few counts were recorded for this clone. The chain carries TRBV11-2 and TRBJ2-7, with D maybe TRBD2 (5 bases). Trimming left V 8 bases short and J 3 bases short, with 5 bases between. This CDR3 has 10 residues. Germline CDR1 reads SGHAT; CDR2 reads FQNNGV. CDR3 in amino acids: CASGGYEQYF. The DNA for the CDR3 is TGTGCCAGCGGAGGCTACGAGCAGTACTTC. The variable domain in full, with the rest retrieved from reference TRBV11-2 and TRBJ2-7, is EAGVAQSPRYKIIEKRQSVAFWCNPISGHATLYWYQQILGQGPKLLIQFQNNGVVDDSQLPKDRFSAERLKGVDSTLKIQPAKLEDSAVYLCASGGYEQYFGPGTRLTVT.

This chain connects TRBV13 to TRBJ2-7; D gene uncertain. V was trimmed by 9 bases and J by 0 bases, leaving 12 bases between them. Germline V gene lookup returns CDR1 PRHDT and CDR2 FYEKMQ (reference sequence). This CDR3 is 13 amino acids long. DNA of the CDR3: TGTGCCAGTAAGACGGGCAGCTCCTACGAGCAGTACTTC. Translated, it gives CASKTGSSYEQYF.

V and J are TRBV7-9 and TRBJ2-5; tentatively, D is TRBD1 (6 bases). Germline assignment: CDR1 SEHNR and CDR2 FQNEAQ (reference sequence). V lost 3 bases and J lost 5, with 10 bases in between. The CDR3 has 13 residues. The CDR3 nucleotides are TGTGCCAGCAGCTTCCAGGGGTGGGAGACCCAGTACTTC. Amino acid sequence: CASSFQGWETQYF.

The chain uses TRBV9 and TRBJ1-1; D gene ambiguous. The CDR3 contains 15 residues. V was clipped by 4 bases and J by 4 bases, with 17 bases between them. The germline V gene encodes CDR1 SGDLS and CDR2 YYNGEE. DNA of the CDR3: TGTGCCAGCAGCCCCAGGTGGGTGGGGATCACTGAAGCTTTCTTT. Protein: CASSPRWVGITEAFF.

In its sample, this clone was seen a few times. This sequence joins TRBV5-5 and TRBJ2-7, with D unclear. Germline CDR1 reads SGHKS; CDR2 reads YYEKEE (reference sequence). The length of the CDR3 is 14 residues. The V end lost 3 bases, the J end lost 1 base, and 11 bases lay between the germline ends. The CDR3 region has the DNA TGTGCCAGCAGCTCCGAATTAGCATCCTACGAGCAGTACTTC. Protein product: CASSSELASYEQYF. Combining the CDR3 with reference TRBV5-5 and TRBJ2-7 gives the whole variable domain DAGVTQSPTHLIKTRGQQVTLRCSPISGHKSVSWYQQVLGQGPQFIFQYYEKEERGRGNFPDRFSARQFPNYSSELNVNALLLGDSALYLCASSSELASYEQYFGPGTRLTVT.

The chain carries TRBV5-1 and TRBJ2-7, with 8 nucleotides matching TRBD1. Germline values: CDR1 SGHRS, CDR2 YFSETQ. The CDR3 contains 14 residues. With V trimmed by 6 bases and J by 5 bases, 10 bases remained unmatched. The CDR3 region is CASKEWTGTHEQYF. Here the CDR3 DNA reads TGCGCCAGCAAAGAGTGGACAGGGACCCACGAGCAGTACTTC.

Here the CDR3 DNA reads TGTGCCAGCTCCCTCTATGAACCCGGGACAGGATATGAAAAACTGTTTTTT. This translates into CASSLYEPGTGYEKLFF. V is TRBV18 and J is TRBJ1-4; 8 nucleotides match TRBD1. The V gene's germline CDR1 is KGHSH and CDR2 LQKENI. The CDR3 loop spans 17 amino acids. With 6 bases clipped from V and 6 bases from J, the junction kept 15 bases outside the gene matches.

The chain uses TRBV9 and TRBJ2-7, with D possibly matching TRBD2 (5 bases). Trimming pared 4 bases from V and 4 bases from J, leaving 9 bases between. Per germline, CDR1 SGDLS and CDR2 YYNGEE. The CDR3 contains 12 residues. CDR3 region: CASSPGGYEQYF. In nucleotides, the CDR3 is TGTGCCAGCAGCCCGGGCGGGTACGAGCAGTACTTC.

The chain is built from TRBV19 and TRBJ1-1; D remains unclear. Germline CDR1 reads LNHDA; CDR2 reads SQIVND (reference sequence). Trimming cost V 3 bases and J 1 base, with 6 bases left between them. This CDR3 spans 13 amino acids. This CDR3 is CASSINRNTEAFF. In nucleotides, the CDR3 is TGTGCCAGTAGTATTAACAGGAACACTGAAGCTTTCTTT.

This rearrangement joins TRBV6-6 to TRBJ2-3; no reliable D call. The CDR3 spans 12 residues. The germline V and J ends were trimmed by 4 bases and 4 bases, with 6 bases remaining between them. The germline CDR1 and CDR2 sequences are MNHNY and SVGAGI (reference sequence). The CDR3 nucleotides are TGTGCCAGCAGTTGGACGGCAGATACGCAGTATTTT. This translates into CASSWTADTQYF.